This T cell receptor beta chain stems from a study of blood T cell repertoires in COVID-19. Overall study context: Material from acute and convalescent COVID-19 was sourced from the United States, Italy and Spain. From T cells, B-cell-depleted T cells, or PBMCs came the material, which was cDNA or gDNA.

CDR3 size: 13 residues. Trimming cost V 6 bases and J 4 bases; bases outside gene matches: 5. Original processing notes: Estimation of nucleated cell counts was performed using reference gene primer amplification. Some clones are missing from TCRdb's copy, which holds only in-frame ones; the method was immunoSEQ multiplex PCR. V, J and clone size are those of that table, while D and trimming were read from the DNA. This table has around 56,000 clones, more than 70% appearing once. The receptor comes from a man between 60 and 75 years old with acute or convalescent COVID-19. The rearrangement links TRBV12-3 or TRBV12-4 to TRBJ2-7, with 8 bases lining up with TRBD2. Sequencing was carried out using peripheral blood. This chain's CDR3 is CASRPSGGYEQYF. For the CDR3, the DNA is TGTGCCAGCAGACCGAGCGGGGGTTACGAGCAGTACTTC.